This is a list of T cell receptor beta chains from one sample in a study of identical twins. MiXCR, applied by TCRdb to the 5' RACE reads, yields one record per CDR3 protein. The table includes 1.5 million or so distinct CDR3 sequences, about 32% detected once. The material sequenced was cord blood. These receptors all stem from a newborn girl in good health. Both conserved end residues are part of each CDR3. The order of the fields is J gene, V gene, clone size, D gene, CDR3 protein, CDR3 DNA. D genes are given only for firm matches. Clone size appears in some rows only: once, few, many, or a class for an expanded clone.

j_gene: TRBJ1-2; v_gene: TRBV3-1; abundance: NA; d_gene: TRBD1; CDR3aa: CASSQVDRGNYGYTF; CDR3nt: TGTGCCAGCAGCCAAGTTGACAGGGGCAACTATGGCTACACCTTC
j_gene: TRBJ2-5; v_gene: TRBV19; abundance: NA; d_gene: NA; CDR3aa: CASMEAGAKETQYF; CDR3nt: TGTGCCAGTATGGAGGCTGGGGCCAAAGAGACCCAGTACTTC
j_gene: TRBJ2-5; v_gene: TRBV6-6; abundance: many; d_gene: NA; CDR3aa: CASRGWETQYF; CDR3nt: TGTGCCAGCAGGGGATGGGAGACCCAGTACTTC
j_gene: TRBJ2-1; v_gene: TRBV5-6; abundance: few; d_gene: TRBD2; CDR3aa: CASSLASGSINEQFF; CDR3nt: TGTGCCAGCAGCTTGGCTAGCGGGAGCATCAATGAGCAGTTCTTC
j_gene: TRBJ1-2; v_gene: TRBV30; abundance: NA; d_gene: NA; CDR3aa: CAWSSQGPYGYTF; CDR3nt: TGTGCCTGGTCAAGCCAGGGTCCCTATGGCTACACCTTC
j_gene: TRBJ2-7; v_gene: TRBV10-2; abundance: many; d_gene: NA; CDR3aa: CASSGPVYEQYF; CDR3nt: TGCGCCAGCAGTGGCCCAGTCTACGAGCAGTACTTC
j_gene: TRBJ1-1; v_gene: TRBV10-2; abundance: few; d_gene: NA; CDR3aa: CASRQKNTEAFF; CDR3nt: TGCGCCAGCAGACAGAAGAACACTGAAGCTTTCTTT
j_gene: TRBJ1-2; v_gene: TRBV4-1; abundance: few; d_gene: NA; CDR3aa: CASSRPLTESYGYTF; CDR3nt: TGCGCCAGCAGCCGCCCGCTGACAGAATCGTATGGCTACACCTTC
j_gene: TRBJ1-2; v_gene: TRBV6-1; abundance: NA; d_gene: NA; CDR3aa: CASSEEYGYGYTF; CDR3nt: TGTGCCAGCAGTGAAGAATACGGCTATGGCTACACCTTC
j_gene: TRBJ1-4; v_gene: TRBV20-1; abundance: NA; d_gene: NA; CDR3aa: CSARERGMGPTNEKLFF; CDR3nt: TGCAGTGCTAGAGAACGGGGGATGGGTCCAACTAATGAAAAACTGTTTTTT
j_gene: TRBJ1-4; v_gene: TRBV6-1; abundance: NA; d_gene: TRBD1; CDR3aa: CASRGTARGEKLFF; CDR3nt: TGTGCCAGCAGGGGGACAGCACGGGGTGAAAAACTGTTTTTT
j_gene: TRBJ1-1; v_gene: TRBV12-3/TRBV12-4; abundance: many; d_gene: TRBD1; CDR3aa: CASSPGGRNTEAFF; CDR3nt: TGTGCCAGCAGTCCAGGGGGGCGGAACACTGAAGCTTTCTTT
j_gene: TRBJ2-4; v_gene: TRBV27; abundance: NA; d_gene: NA; CDR3aa: CASSPQGWNIQYF; CDR3nt: TGTGCCAGCAGTCCACAGGGTTGGAACATTCAGTACTTC
j_gene: TRBJ2-7; v_gene: TRBV19; abundance: few; d_gene: NA; CDR3aa: CASSMRVVGLEQYF; CDR3nt: TGTGCCAGTAGTATGAGAGTGGTCGGACTCGAGCAGTACTTC
j_gene: TRBJ1-2; v_gene: TRBV10-3; abundance: many; d_gene: TRBD1; CDR3aa: CAISEAPPDRNYGYTF; CDR3nt: TGTGCCATCAGTGAAGCCCCACCGGACAGGAACTATGGCTACACCTTC
j_gene: TRBJ2-7; v_gene: TRBV29-1; abundance: many; d_gene: TRBD1; CDR3aa: CSAYGQGASYEQYF; CDR3nt: TGCAGCGCCTATGGACAGGGGGCCTCCTACGAGCAGTACTTC
j_gene: TRBJ1-2; v_gene: TRBV23-1; abundance: NA; d_gene: NA; CDR3aa: CASSQSQVNYGYTF; CDR3nt: TGCGCCAGCAGTCAATCGCAGGTTAACTATGGCTACACCTTC
j_gene: TRBJ2-7; v_gene: TRBV7-2; abundance: NA; d_gene: TRBD2; CDR3aa: CASSWDSGVSSYEQYF; CDR3nt: TGTGCCAGCAGCTGGGATAGCGGGGTAAGCTCCTACGAGCAGTACTTC
j_gene: TRBJ1-6; v_gene: TRBV6-1; abundance: few; d_gene: NA; CDR3aa: CASTETRRWDNYNSPLHF; CDR3nt: TGTGCCAGCACCGAAACCCGAAGGTGGGATAACTATAATTCACCCCTCCACTTT
j_gene: TRBJ2-1; v_gene: TRBV2; abundance: NA; d_gene: NA; CDR3aa: CASSDSRSSYNEQFF; CDR3nt: TGTGCCAGCAGTGATAGCCGGAGCTCCTACAATGAGCAGTTCTTC
j_gene: TRBJ2-3; v_gene: TRBV9; abundance: NA; d_gene: TRBD2; CDR3aa: CASSGLTPATSGRTRDTQYF; CDR3nt: TGTGCCAGCAGCGGATTAACGCCAGCGACTAGCGGGAGGACCAGGGATACGCAGTATTTT
j_gene: TRBJ2-7; v_gene: TRBV12-3/TRBV12-4; abundance: few; d_gene: NA; CDR3aa: CASSLRSKGSSYNEQYF; CDR3nt: TGTGCCAGCAGTTTACGGTCGAAGGGGAGCTCCTACAATGAGCAGTACTTC
j_gene: TRBJ2-6; v_gene: TRBV5-1; abundance: few; d_gene: TRBD1; CDR3aa: CASSLGFMTGIGSGANVLTF; CDR3nt: TGCGCCAGCAGCTTGGGCTTTATGACAGGGATAGGGTCTGGGGCCAACGTCCTGACTTTC
j_gene: TRBJ2-1; v_gene: TRBV10-3; abundance: NA; d_gene: NA; CDR3aa: CAISGSLLYNEQFF; CDR3nt: TGTGCCATCAGTGGGTCCCTCCTTTACAATGAGCAGTTCTTC
j_gene: TRBJ1-5; v_gene: TRBV3-1; abundance: once; d_gene: NA; CDR3aa: CTSSGDRNQPQHF; CDR3nt: TGTACCAGCAGCGGGGACCGGAATCAGCCCCAGCATTTT
j_gene: TRBJ2-7; v_gene: TRBV7-2; abundance: NA; d_gene: TRBD1; CDR3aa: CASSFQTGGTYEQYF; CDR3nt: TGTGCCAGCAGCTTCCAGACAGGGGGCACCTACGAGCAGTACTTC
j_gene: TRBJ1-1; v_gene: TRBV29-1; abundance: few; d_gene: NA; CDR3aa: CSVDPQVGNTEAFF; CDR3nt: TGCAGCGTCGACCCTCAAGTGGGGAACACTGAAGCTTTCTTT
j_gene: TRBJ1-2; v_gene: TRBV2; abundance: few; d_gene: NA; CDR3aa: CASRAGTNNYGYTF; CDR3nt: TGTGCCAGCAGGGCCGGGACAAATAACTATGGCTACACCTTC
j_gene: TRBJ2-3; v_gene: TRBV4-2; abundance: NA; d_gene: TRBD2; CDR3aa: CAGSSGLAGGPGFGDTQYF; CDR3nt: TGTGCCGGCAGCTCGGGACTAGCGGGAGGGCCGGGTTTCGGAGATACGCAGTATTTT
j_gene: TRBJ2-3; v_gene: TRBV10-3; abundance: few; d_gene: NA; CDR3aa: CAISEPGKSSDTQYF; CDR3nt: TGTGCCATCAGTGAGCCAGGGAAGTCCTCGGATACGCAGTATTTT
j_gene: TRBJ2-7; v_gene: TRBV29-1; abundance: few; d_gene: TRBD2; CDR3aa: CSVEIAGTYEQYF; CDR3nt: TGCAGCGTTGAGATAGCGGGAACCTACGAGCAGTACTTC
j_gene: TRBJ1-4; v_gene: TRBV6-5; abundance: NA; d_gene: NA; CDR3aa: CASSYSRLFNEKLFF; CDR3nt: TGTGCCAGCAGTTACTCGAGACTCTTTAATGAAAAACTGTTTTTT
j_gene: TRBJ1-6; v_gene: TRBV28; abundance: few; d_gene: NA; CDR3aa: CASSYRGHGDSPLHF; CDR3nt: TGTGCCAGCAGTTACCGGGGACACGGTGATTCACCCCTCCACTTT
j_gene: TRBJ2-7; v_gene: TRBV4-1; abundance: NA; d_gene: NA; CDR3aa: CASSQVPTAYEQYF; CDR3nt: TGCGCCAGCAGCCAAGTTCCGACAGCCTACGAGCAGTACTTC
j_gene: TRBJ2-7; v_gene: TRBV5-1; abundance: NA; d_gene: NA; CDR3aa: CASSLVEKGYEQYF; CDR3nt: TGCGCCAGCAGCCTGGTTGAGAAGGGGTATGAGCAGTACTTC
j_gene: TRBJ1-4; v_gene: TRBV20-1; abundance: few; d_gene: NA; CDR3aa: CSARDAGGATNEKLFF; CDR3nt: TGCAGTGCTAGAGATGCGGGAGGTGCAACTAATGAAAAACTGTTTTTT
j_gene: TRBJ2-7; v_gene: TRBV12-3/TRBV12-4; abundance: NA; d_gene: TRBD1; CDR3aa: CASSVWDRDYEQYF; CDR3nt: TGTGCCAGCAGCGTTTGGGACAGGGACTACGAGCAGTACTTC
j_gene: TRBJ2-1; v_gene: TRBV7-6; abundance: few; d_gene: TRBD2; CDR3aa: CASSQGLAGQQYNEQFF; CDR3nt: TGTGCCAGCAGCCAGGGACTAGCGGGACAACAATACAATGAGCAGTTCTTC
j_gene: TRBJ1-2; v_gene: TRBV5-5; abundance: few; d_gene: NA; CDR3aa: CASSFEGWNGYTF; CDR3nt: TGTGCCAGCAGCTTTGAGGGGTGGAATGGCTACACCTTC
j_gene: TRBJ1-5; v_gene: TRBV2; abundance: NA; d_gene: NA; CDR3aa: CASSEEGTWGNQPQHF; CDR3nt: TGTGCCAGCAGTGAAGAGGGGACATGGGGCAATCAGCCCCAGCATTTT
j_gene: TRBJ2-1; v_gene: TRBV6-1; abundance: NA; d_gene: NA; CDR3aa: CASSAHPTGLSYNEQFF; CDR3nt: TGTGCCAGCAGTGCCCACCCGACAGGTCTTTCCTACAATGAGCAGTTCTTC
j_gene: TRBJ2-3; v_gene: TRBV10-3; abundance: NA; d_gene: NA; CDR3aa: CAISESYSSTDTQYF; CDR3nt: TGTGCCATCAGTGAGTCCTATTCTAGCACAGATACGCAGTATTTT
j_gene: TRBJ2-1; v_gene: TRBV24-1; abundance: few; d_gene: TRBD2; CDR3aa: CATSDTGTSGNNEQFF; CDR3nt: TGTGCCACCAGTGATACCGGGACTAGCGGAAACAATGAGCAGTTCTTC